One T cell receptor (beta chain) is described in this entry. Its cognate antigen is unknown. Cultured CD4+ T cells had their DNA profiled by the Oncomine TCR Beta short-read assay. TCRdb independently ran MiXCR on the PCR reads; one entry per CDR3 protein. Altogether roughly 15,000 distinct CDR3 sequences are present, around half being singletons, with the ten largest covering roughly 4.2%. As for treatment: roughly ten-day PBMC culture with coronavirus spike peptide pools or control peptides (ViraFEST assay). The data were taken from a study of vaccination and CD4 T cells after COVID-19. Study findings and constraints: Of the reactive clones in convalescent patients, a median 86.3% showed up only post-vaccination.

The sequence derives from a human donor who had recovered from COVID-19. This material consisted of CD4+ T cells from blood, cultured in vitro, taken before SARS-CoV-2 vaccination.

The CDR3 DNA follows: TGTGCCAGCAGCTTAAGGATTAGCGGGGTCAAAAATGAGCAGTTCTTC. Its protein product is CASSLRISGVKNEQFF. The chain uses TRBV7-8 and TRBJ2-1; 8 bases align to TRBD2. Germline V CDR1 and CDR2: SGHVS, FQNEAQ. Germline trimming cut 2 bases from V and 7 bases from J; bases unmatched to any gene: 10. The CDR3 spans 16 residues.